The 28 T cell receptor beta chains below all came from one sample that was sequenced in a study of T cells in Graves' hyperthyroidism and ophthalmopathy. The source material, RNA transcripts, was used to amplify TCR beta CDR3 regions. Using the HTBI primer set, a first-round RT-PCR was run on the TCR CDR3. TCRdb passed the multiplex PCR reads through MiXCR, listing each CDR3 protein once. The sample lists 380,000 or so distinct CDR3 sequences; about 14% were seen once. The sequencing input was blood. The receptors shown here come from a man younger than 40 with Graves' hyperthyroidism that later progressed to Graves' ophthalmopathy.

There are a few counts of this clonotype. The chain couples TRBV10-3 to TRBJ2-5, with D perhaps matching TRBD1 or TRBD2 (5 bases each). The V end was cut by 6 bases, the J end by 3 bases, with 14 bases between. There are 14 residues in the CDR3. Germline CDR1 reads ENHRY; CDR2 reads SYGVKD. This CDR3 is CAIRPGRGEETQYF. CDR3 nucleotides: TGTGCCATCAGGCCGGGACGGGGAGAAGAGACCCAGTACTTC.

This clonotype was counted ten times or more. The rearrangement uses TRBV7-2 and TRBJ1-1; D uncertain. Germline V CDR1 and CDR2: SGHTA, FQGNSA. The CDR3 sequence is 15 residues long. Deletions cut 7 bases from V and 1 base from J, with 16 bases between. CDR3 loop: CASIPEDFWNTEAFF. The CDR3 nucleotides are TGTGCCAGCATCCCAGAGGACTTTTGGAACACTGAAGCTTTCTTT. Full variable domain (rest looked up from reference TRBV7-2 and TRBJ1-1): GAGVSQSPSNKVTEKGKDVELRCDPISGHTALYWYRQSLGQGLEFLIYFQGNSAPDKSGLPSDRFSAERTGGSVSTLTIQRTQQEDSAVYLCASIPEDFWNTEAFFGQGTRLTVV.

This clonotype was found many times. V gene TRBV5-1 combines with J gene TRBJ2-7; D gene unclear. V lost 6 bases and J 0 bases, leaving 10 bases between the germline ends. The germline gives CDR1 SGHRS, CDR2 YFSETQ. The CDR3 is 13 amino acids. Written as DNA, the CDR3 is TGCGCCAGCAAGAACCTCAGCTCCTACGAGCAGTACTTC. It codes for CASKNLSSYEQYF. The entire variable domain, with the rest obtained from reference TRBV5-1 and TRBJ2-7, is as follows: KAGVTQTPRYLIKTRGQQVTLSCSPISGHRSVSWYQQTPGQGLQFLFEYFSETQRNKGNFPGRFSGRQFSNSRSEMNVSTLELGDSALYLCASKNLSSYEQYFGPGTRLTVT.

This clonotype was seen only a few times. The V gene is TRBV6-5, the J gene TRBJ2-3; 9 bases agree with TRBD1. The CDR3 spans 16 residues. The junction had 11 bases not matched to a gene; V was cut back by 6 bases and J by 4 bases. Germline CDR1 and CDR2: MNHEY and SVGAGI. As DNA, the CDR3 is TGTGCCAGCAGAAGGACAGGGGCCACCGTGGCAGATACGCAGTATTTT. Translated: CASRRTGATVADTQYF.

This clonotype showed up many times. The CDR3 DNA is TGCAGTGCCCAGGACAGGGACTATGGCTACACCTTC. Translated: CSAQDRDYGYTF. The chain uses TRBV20-1 and TRBJ1-2; 8 nucleotides agree with TRBD1. Looked up from germline, CDR1 is DFQATT and CDR2 is SNEGSKA (reference sequence). The CDR3 extends over 12 amino acids. Trimming at V came to 6 bases and at J to 3 bases, leaving 3 bases not matched to a gene.

This clonotype was counted at least ten times. V gene TRBV6-1 combines with J gene TRBJ1-5; TRBD1 matches at 8 bases. V was clipped by 1 base and J by 4 bases; unmatched bases: 6. Per germline, CDR1 MNHNS and CDR2 SASEGT. The CDR3 contains 16 residues. CDR3: CASSEDGGQVNQPQHF. The CDR3 DNA sequence: TGTGCCAGCAGTGAAGATGGGGGACAGGTAAATCAGCCCCAGCATTTT.

The chain is built from TRBV6-6 and TRBJ1-5; D unclear. The germline V and J ends were trimmed by 2 bases and 7 bases, with 9 bases remaining between them. Germline-derived CDR1 and CDR2 are MNHNY and SVGAGI (reference sequence). CDR3 length equals 13 residues. CDR3 coding DNA: TGTGCCAGCAGTTACGGGTCATCCCAGCCCCAGCATTTT. Amino acid sequence: CASSYGSSQPQHF.

The genes are TRBV27 and TRBJ2-4; 7 positions match TRBD1. V lost 2 bases to trimming and J lost 3 bases; unmatched junction nucleotides: 4. The CDR3 is 15 residues long. CDR1 and CDR2 (germline): MNHEY, SMNVEV (reference sequence). CDR3 bases: TGTGCCAGCAGTTTAAAACAGGGGTACAAAAACATTCAGTACTTC. Its translation is CASSLKQGYKNIQYF.

V is TRBV5-1 and J is TRBJ1-2, with D tentatively TRBD1 (6 bases). The CDR3 loop spans 15 amino acids. With 0 bases removed from V and 4 bases from J, the gap between germline ends came to 13 bases. Germline assignment: CDR1 SGHRS and CDR2 YFSETQ. Here the CDR3 reads CASSLGQATFYGYTF. In DNA, the CDR3 is TGCGCCAGCAGCTTGGGACAGGCGACGTTCTATGGCTACACCTTC.

This clonotype came up a few times. V usage is TRBV20-1 and J usage is TRBJ2-1; the D is unclear. The CDR3 is 18 residues long. Germline lookup yields CDR1 DFQATT and CDR2 SNEGSKA (reference sequence). Trimming took 5 bases from V and 0 from J, leaving 23 bases between them. Written as DNA, the CDR3 is TGCAGTGCTGACCTTTTTTATAAGTCACTCAGCTCCTACAATGAGCAGTTCTTC. As protein: CSADLFYKSLSSYNEQFF.

This clonotype was counted between two and nine times. The rearrangement links TRBV28 to TRBJ1-6; 8 nucleotides align to TRBD1. The CDR3 sequence is 15 residues long. V lost 2 bases and J lost 5; bases outside the gene matches: 2. Looked up from germline, CDR1 is MDHEN and CDR2 is SYDVKM. The CDR3 coding sequence is TGTGCCAGCAGTTTACAGGACAGGGATAATTCACCCCTCCACTTT. Translating it yields CASSLQDRDNSPLHF.

With regard to this clonotype: Possible read error: a much larger clone is one base away. Because it lacks the conserved phenylalanine or tryptophan at the end, this CDR3 is likely a read error. The J gene is TRBJ1-1, the V gene TRBV6-1, with 10 bases lining up with TRBD1. V trimming: 6 bases; J trimming: 7 bases; junction bases outside the gene matches: 5. The germline gives CDR1 MNHNS, CDR2 SASEGT. CDR3 size: 13 residues. The CDR3 nucleotides are TGTGCCAGCAGCGGACAGGGGGGTCTTGAAGCTTTCCTT. This codes for CASSGQGGLEAFL.

The table lists this clonotype with many counts. V usage is TRBV9 and J usage is TRBJ2-5, with D possibly matching TRBD2 (5 bases). Germline V gives CDR1 SGDLS, CDR2 YYNGEE. V was pared by 0 bases and J by 4 bases, with 10 bases between. The CDR3 extends over 14 amino acids. The chain's CDR3 is CASSVGSRGETQYF. The CDR3 coding sequence is TGTGCCAGCAGCGTAGGTTCCCGGGGAGAGACCCAGTACTTC. Supplemented by reference TRBV9 and TRBJ2-5, the full variable domain reads DSGVTQTPKHLITATGQRVTLRCSPRSGDLSVYWYQQSLDQGLQFLIQYYNGEERAKGNILERFSAQQFPDLHSELNLSSLELGDSALYFCASSVGSRGETQYFGPGTRLLVL.

This clonotype came up many times. This sequence joins TRBV2 and TRBJ1-6, with 8 bases identical to TRBD1. V lost 5 bases, J lost 0 bases, and 3 bases stayed unmatched. Germline CDR1 is SNHLY and CDR2 is FYNNEI. There are 16 residues in the CDR3. CDR3 in DNA: TGTGCCAGCAGTCAAGACAGGGGCTCCTATAATTCACCCCTCCACTTT. It is translated as CASSQDRGSYNSPLHF.

For the CDR3, the DNA is TGTGCCAGCAGCTTAGACGAGGTGGTGACAGATACGCAGTATTTT. Translation gives CASSLDEVVTDTQYF. The V and J genes are TRBV7-9 and TRBJ2-3; no clear D gene. The ends were cut back, 1 base at V and 3 bases at J, with 11 bases in the middle. This CDR3 is built from 15 residues. Germline CDR1 is SEHNR and CDR2 is FQNEAQ (reference sequence).

V is TRBV11-2 and J is TRBJ1-3; 7 bases line up with TRBD1. CDR3 size: 17 residues. V gave up 2 bases and J gave up 0 bases; unmatched junction bases: 7. Germline CDR1 is SGHAT and CDR2 is FQNNGV. The CDR3 bases are TGTGCCAGCAGCTTACCCCTGAGGACAGGCTCTGGAAACACCATATATTTT. Amino acid sequence: CASSLPLRTGSGNTIYF.

This clonotype was seen only a few times. In DNA, the CDR3 is TGTGCCAGTAGTCCCGAACCGGGACAGGTTTACACTGGCTACACCTTC. It is translated as CASSPEPGQVYTGYTF. The chain combines TRBV19 with TRBJ1-2; 8 bases line up with TRBD1. The CDR3 consists of 16 residues. The germline V gene has CDR1 LNHDA and CDR2 SQIVND (reference sequence). V was clipped by 5 bases and J by 7 bases; unmatched bases: 15.

The V gene is TRBV18, the J gene TRBJ2-1, with a possible D match to TRBD1 (5 bases). CDR1 and CDR2 (germline): KGHSH, LQKENI. CDR3 size: 16 residues. Deletions cut 3 bases from V and 0 bases from J, with 12 bases between. Here the CDR3 DNA reads TGTGCCAGCTCACCTCGACAGCAACTCTCCTACAATGAGCAGTTCTTC. This sequence encodes CASSPRQQLSYNEQFF.

Ten or more counts support this clonotype. The rearrangement joins TRBV30 to TRBJ1-4, with 8 bases that match TRBD1. With 8 bases clipped from V and 0 bases from J, the junction kept 5 bases outside the gene matches. The CDR3 covers 14 residues. Germline V gene data show CDR1 as GTSNPN and CDR2 as SVGIG (reference sequence). CDR3 nucleotide sequence: TGTGCCGCCCAGGGGGCCCCAACTAATGAAAAACTGTTTTTT. It translates to CAAQGAPTNEKLFF.

The J gene is TRBJ2-4, the V gene TRBV4-1; D unresolved. Germline values: CDR1 MGHRA, CDR2 YSYEKL. V was shortened by 0 bases and J by 8 bases, with 20 bases between the two germline ends. This CDR3 spans 17 amino acids. The CDR3 DNA is TGCGCCAGCAGCCAAGAAAGTGGGATCTTCCAAAAGGACATTCAGTACTTC. Amino acids: CASSQESGIFQKDIQYF.

This clonotype appeared many times. The chain carries TRBV6-1 and TRBJ1-1; a possible D gene is TRBD1 (6 bases). The CDR3 covers 14 residues. V shed 8 bases and J shed 1 base, with 14 bases lying between them. Germline V gene sequence: CDR1 MNHNS, CDR2 SASEGT. In DNA form, the CDR3 reads TGTGCCAGCGGGGATCGGACAGCGAACACTGAAGCTTTCTTT. It yields the protein CASGDRTANTEAFF.

This clonotype has ten or more counts. CDR3 bases: TGTGCCACTAATAGAGACACCGGGGAGCTGTTTTTT. This sequence encodes CATNRDTGELFF. The rearrangement uses TRBV12-3 or TRBV12-4 and TRBJ2-2; D gene ambiguous. Trimming shortened V by 10 bases and J by 3 bases, and 9 bases separated the two germline ends. The CDR3 loop spans 12 amino acids.

This clonotype was recorded many times. The genes are TRBV10-2 and TRBJ1-2, with D uncertain. CDR1 WSHSY and CDR2 SAAADI come from the germline V gene. This CDR3 is 13 amino acids long. V gave up 3 bases and J gave up 4 bases, with 9 bases separating them. The CDR3 protein is CASSDRTIYGYTF. CDR3 sequence (DNA): TGCGCCAGCAGTGACCGGACGATCTATGGCTACACCTTC.

This clonotype was picked up a small number of times. The V call is TRBV10-3, the J call TRBJ2-7; perhaps TRBD2 as D (5 bases). V lost 2 bases and J lost 3, with 5 bases in between. Germline-derived CDR1 and CDR2 are ENHRY and SYGVKD. The CDR3 extends over 12 amino acids. The CDR3 sequence is CAISETSYEQYF. CDR3 nucleotide sequence: TGTGCCATCAGTGAGACTAGCTACGAGCAGTACTTC.

The chain carries TRBV6-1 and TRBJ1-2; D may be TRBD1 (6 bases). V lost 6 bases and J 8 bases, leaving 22 bases between the germline ends. The CDR3 is 15 amino acids. Germline CDR1 and CDR2: MNHNS and SASEGT. CDR3 sequence: CASRATGTTRGGYTF. CDR3 nucleotides: TGTGCCAGCAGAGCCACCGGGACCACCAGGGGAGGCTACACCTTC.

This clonotype was seen at least ten times. V is TRBV4-1 and J is TRBJ1-1; no reliable D call. V was pared by 4 bases and J by 1 base, with 10 bases between. In germline, CDR1 is MGHRA, CDR2 YSYEKL. This CDR3 region has 14 residues. CDR3 sequence: CASSPTFGNTEAFF. The CDR3 coding sequence is TGCGCCAGCAGCCCTACCTTTGGGAACACTGAAGCTTTCTTT.

The chain uses TRBV19 and TRBJ2-1; 13 nucleotides match TRBD2. The CDR3 has 15 amino acids. Germline V CDR1 and CDR2: LNHDA, SQIVND (reference sequence). J gave up 4 bases and V 8 bases, and 5 bases lay outside the gene matches. The DNA for the CDR3 is TGTGCCAGTGCACTAGCGGGGGGGGGATACAATGAGCAGTTCTTC. Residues: CASALAGGGYNEQFF.

The chain has TRBV6-5 and TRBJ1-4, with 7 bases aligning to TRBD1. Trimming removed 0 bases from V and 2 bases from J; junction bases left unmatched: 3. This CDR3 has 16 residues. CDR1 and CDR2 (germline): MNHEY, SVGAGI. DNA of the CDR3: TGTGCCAGCAGTTACTCGACAGGGTTTACTAATGAAAAACTGTTTTTT. It is translated as CASSYSTGFTNEKLFF.